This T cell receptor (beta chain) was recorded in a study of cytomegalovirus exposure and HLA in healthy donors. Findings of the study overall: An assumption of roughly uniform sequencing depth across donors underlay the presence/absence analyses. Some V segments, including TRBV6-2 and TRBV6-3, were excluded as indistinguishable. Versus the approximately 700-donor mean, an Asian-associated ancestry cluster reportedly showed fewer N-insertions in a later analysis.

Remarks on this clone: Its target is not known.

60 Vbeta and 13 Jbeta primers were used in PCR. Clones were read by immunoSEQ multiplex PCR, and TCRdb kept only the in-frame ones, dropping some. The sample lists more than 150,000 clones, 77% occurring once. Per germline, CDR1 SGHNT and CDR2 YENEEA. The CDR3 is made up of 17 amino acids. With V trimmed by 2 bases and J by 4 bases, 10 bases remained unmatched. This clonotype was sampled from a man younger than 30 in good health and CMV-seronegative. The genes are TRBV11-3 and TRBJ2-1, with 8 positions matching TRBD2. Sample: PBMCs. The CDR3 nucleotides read TGTGCCAGCAGCTTATCCTCAGCGGGAGCTGTGTACAATGAGCAGTTCTTC. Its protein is CASSLSSAGAVYNEQFF.